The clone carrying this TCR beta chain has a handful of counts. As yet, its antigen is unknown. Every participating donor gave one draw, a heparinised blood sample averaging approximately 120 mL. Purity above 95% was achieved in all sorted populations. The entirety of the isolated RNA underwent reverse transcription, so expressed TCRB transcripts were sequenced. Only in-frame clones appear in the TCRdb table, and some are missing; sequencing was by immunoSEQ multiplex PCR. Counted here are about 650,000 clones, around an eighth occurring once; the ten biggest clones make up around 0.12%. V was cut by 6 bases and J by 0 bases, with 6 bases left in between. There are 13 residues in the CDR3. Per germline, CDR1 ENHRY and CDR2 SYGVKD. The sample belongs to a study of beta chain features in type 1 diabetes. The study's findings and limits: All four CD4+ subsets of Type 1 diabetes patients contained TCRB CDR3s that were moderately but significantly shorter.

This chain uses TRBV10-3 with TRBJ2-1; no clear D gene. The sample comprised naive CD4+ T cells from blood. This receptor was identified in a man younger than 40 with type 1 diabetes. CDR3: CAISLSSYNEQFF. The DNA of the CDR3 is TGTGCCATCAGCCTGAGCTCCTACAATGAGCAGTTCTTC.